This entry lists 5 T cell receptor beta chains sequenced from one sample in a study of T cells after yellow fever vaccination. TCRdb passed the 5' RACE reads through MiXCR, listing each CDR3 protein once. The table lists 96,000 or so distinct CDR3 sequences, under 9% of them singletons. The sample here was CD8+ T cells not binding an NS4B(214-222) dextramer, sorted from PBMCs, taken around 14 days after the first yellow fever vaccination. The receptors originated from a man aged 18 to 30 who received the YFV17D yellow fever vaccine.

V usage is TRBV9 and J usage is TRBJ2-1; D is possibly TRBD1 (6 bases). The CDR3 runs to 16 residues. In germline, CDR1 is SGDLS, CDR2 YYNGEE. V was shortened by 3 bases and J by 2 bases, with 15 bases between the two germline ends. The CDR3 sequence is CASSAPWDTAYNEQFF. In DNA, the CDR3 is TGTGCCAGCAGCGCCCCATGGGACACCGCCTACAATGAGCAGTTCTTC. The full variable domain, rest sourced from reference TRBV9 and TRBJ2-1, is DSGVTQTPKHLITATGQRVTLRCSPRSGDLSVYWYQQSLDQGLQFLIQYYNGEERAKGNILERFSAQQFPDLHSELNLSSLELGDSALYFCASSAPWDTAYNEQFFGPGTRLTVL.

The CDR3: CASSSNRDRGRETQYF. Here the CDR3 DNA reads TGTGCCAGCAGCTCGAACCGGGACAGGGGAAGAGAGACCCAGTACTTC. The chain joins TRBV7-6 to TRBJ2-5; 10 positions agree with TRBD1. Germline loops: CDR1 SGHVS, CDR2 FNYEAQ. V was pared by 4 bases and J by 4 bases, with 9 bases of the junction left unmatched. The CDR3 extends over 16 amino acids.

The chain combines TRBV20-1 with TRBJ1-1, with D tentatively TRBD1 (6 bases). CDR1 and CDR2 (germline): DFQATT, SNEGSKA (reference sequence). CDR3 length equals 14 residues. The germline V and J ends were trimmed by 0 bases and 1 base, with 9 bases remaining between them. This CDR3 reads CSARERQENTEAFF. CDR3 nucleotides: TGCAGTGCTAGAGAAAGACAGGAGAACACTGAAGCTTTCTTT.

The table lists this clonotype with a few counts. The V and J genes are TRBV5-6 and TRBJ1-2, with D hard to call. V lost 4 bases to trimming and J lost 2 bases, with 9 bases between them. The CDR3 extends over 13 amino acids. Germline CDR1 is SGHDT and CDR2 is YYEEEE. The CDR3, as DNA: TGTGCCAGCAGCCCGGGGAAAAACTATGGCTACACCTTC. Amino acid sequence: CASSPGKNYGYTF.

The V gene is TRBV18, the J gene TRBJ1-5; D gene unclear. CDR3 length equals 15 residues. Germline CDR1 and CDR2: KGHSH and LQKENI. Trimming removed 3 bases from V and 6 bases from J, with 15 bases in between. The CDR3 loop is CASSPEGGWGQPQHF. CDR3 coding DNA: TGTGCCAGCTCACCCGAGGGAGGGTGGGGTCAGCCCCAGCATTTT.